Below are 18 T cell receptor beta chains sequenced from a single sample in a study of T-cell memory formation after mild COVID-19. TCRdb ran MiXCR on the 5' RACE reads and lists one entry per CDR3 protein. The sample carries 250,000 to 350,000 distinct CDR3 sequences, less than 20% recorded once. Sequenced: PBMCs or a T cell subset sorted from them (not recorded which). All receptors derive from a man aged 18 to 35 who had mild COVID-19 (a few samples of this study predate the infection). Cell type and time point are not known.

The chain is built from TRBV5-1 and TRBJ2-7, with 7 bases identical to TRBD1. The CDR3 spans 16 residues. Germline CDR1 and CDR2: SGHRS and YFSETQ. J was trimmed by 2 bases and V by 0 bases; bases with no gene match: 8. The CDR3 sequence: CASSLGGRDRTYEQYF. The CDR3 coding sequence is TGCGCCAGCAGCTTGGGGGGTCGGGACAGAACCTACGAGCAGTACTTC.

This clonotype came up a few times. This chain connects TRBV12-3 or TRBV12-4 to TRBJ2-1; no clear D gene. This CDR3 spans 14 amino acids. The V and J ends lost 3 bases and 1 base respectively, with 7 bases between them. This chain's CDR3 is CASSFPASYNEQFF. DNA of the CDR3: TGTGCCAGCAGTTTCCCTGCTTCCTACAATGAGCAGTTCTTC.

The V call is TRBV5-1, the J call TRBJ1-2; D remains unclear. Germline V gene data show CDR1 as SGHRS and CDR2 as YFSETQ. The CDR3 is 13 amino acids. V was cut by 3 bases and J by 6 bases, with 12 bases left in between. The CDR3 coding sequence is TGCGCCAGCAGCTCGTTTGCGGATCATGGCTACACCTTC. This codes for CASSSFADHGYTF.

This clonotype was seen a handful of times. V gene TRBV20-1 combines with J gene TRBJ2-5; D is perhaps TRBD1 (5 bases). The V end was cut by 5 bases, the J end by 0 bases, with 7 bases between. This CDR3 is built from 12 residues. The germline CDR1 and CDR2 sequences are DFQATT and SNEGSKA (reference sequence). CDR3 sequence: CSAGQYQETQYF. The CDR3 DNA is TGCAGTGCTGGACAATACCAAGAGACCCAGTACTTC.

This chain connects TRBV2 to TRBJ1-2, with D possibly TRBD1 on 5 matching bases. From germline, CDR1 is SNHLY and CDR2 FYNNEI. The CDR3 spans 14 residues. Trimming took off 2 bases at V and 3 bases at J, with 10 bases between the two ends. The CDR3: CASSEQGADYGYTF. The CDR3 DNA sequence: TGTGCCAGCAGTGAACAAGGGGCGGACTATGGCTACACCTTC. The entire variable domain, with the rest obtained from reference TRBV2 and TRBJ1-2, is as follows: EPEVTQTPSHQVTQMGQEVILRCVPISNHLYFYWYRQILGQKVEFLVSFYNNEISEKSEIFDDQFSVERPDGSNFTLKIRSTKLEDSAMYFCASSEQGADYGYTFGSGTRLTVV.

The chain combines TRBV7-9 with TRBJ2-7; perhaps TRBD2 as D (6 bases). CDR1 SEHNR and CDR2 FQNEAQ come from the germline V gene (reference sequence). V lost 5 bases and J lost 0, with 11 bases in between. The CDR3 is 14 amino acids. CDR3 amino acids: CASSAGLSSYEQYF. DNA of the CDR3: TGTGCCAGCAGCGCGGGACTGAGCTCCTACGAGCAGTACTTC.

V and J are TRBV12-3 or TRBV12-4 and TRBJ2-7, with 10 bases lining up with TRBD1. The CDR3 has 15 residues. J was trimmed by 2 bases and V by 6 bases; bases with no gene match: 7. The CDR3 reads CASRNSGTGAYEQYF. The CDR3 nucleotides are TGTGCCAGCAGGAATTCCGGGACAGGGGCCTACGAGCAGTACTTC.

In its sample, this clonotype was seen once. The chain links TRBV27 to TRBJ1-5, with 11 bases identical to TRBD1. V lost 6 bases and J lost 7; bases outside the gene matches: 5. The germline V gene encodes CDR1 MNHEY and CDR2 SMNVEV (reference sequence). This CDR3 comprises 14 residues. CDR3: CASRGQGVGQPQHF. Written as DNA, the CDR3 is TGTGCCAGCAGGGGACAGGGGGTCGGACAGCCCCAGCATTTT.

CDR3 protein: CSAARGPETQYF. The CDR3 bases are TGCAGTGCGGCGAGGGGTCCGGAGACCCAGTACTTC. This chain joins TRBV20-1 and TRBJ2-5, with D perhaps being TRBD1 or TRBD2 (5 bases each). The V end was cut by 6 bases, the J end by 5 bases, with 13 bases between. Germline assignment: CDR1 DFQATT and CDR2 SNEGSKA (reference sequence). This CDR3 is built from 12 residues.

The chain recombines TRBV7-2 with TRBJ2-2; weak D call: TRBD1 (7 bases). CDR1 SGHTA and CDR2 FQGNSA come from the germline V gene. The CDR3 covers 14 residues. With 5 bases removed from V and 7 bases from J, the gap between germline ends came to 14 bases. CDR3 amino acids: CASSPGGRGGELFF. The CDR3, as DNA: TGTGCCAGCAGCCCAGGGGGGCGGGGCGGGGAGCTGTTTTTT.

The sample holds a few counts of this clonotype. The rearrangement links TRBV29-1 to TRBJ2-2; D is possibly TRBD1 (5 bases). The germline V gene encodes CDR1 SQVTM and CDR2 ANQGSEA. The CDR3 contains 17 residues. The ends were cut back, 4 bases at V and 6 bases at J, with 24 bases in the middle. The CDR3 DNA reads TGCAGCGTTGGTTGGACAATAGCCCACACAGGCTCCGGGGAGCTGTTTTTT. Translating gives CSVGWTIAHTGSGELFF.

This clonotype was detected a few times. The chain joins TRBV4-2 to TRBJ1-5, with D perhaps TRBD1 (5 bases). The CDR3 sequence is 15 residues long. Germline CDR1 reads LGHNA; CDR2 reads YNFKEQ. Trimming stripped 0 bases from V and 0 bases from J, with 6 bases between. CDR3: CASSQEGVSNQPQHF. The CDR3 coding sequence is TGTGCCAGCAGCCAAGAGGGGGTTAGCAATCAGCCCCAGCATTTT.

This clonotype was counted between two and nine times. Germline is not matched at one junction end, which may reflect a read error. The rearrangement uses TRBV12-3 or TRBV12-4 and TRBJ2-7; 9 bases align to TRBD1. The CDR3 sequence is 17 residues long. The CDR3 loop is CASSLGRVRDRAYEHYF. Here the CDR3 DNA reads TGTGCCAGCAGTTTAGGTCGGGTCCGGGACAGGGCCTACGAGCATTACTTC.

The sample holds a few counts of this clonotype. The chain couples TRBV29-1 to TRBJ1-1, with TRBD1 matching over 8 bases. This CDR3 has 14 amino acids. CDR1 is SQVTM and CDR2 is ANQGSEA in the germline V gene. Trimming at V came to 2 bases and at J to 5 bases, leaving 7 bases not matched to a gene. The CDR3 DNA sequence: TGCAGCGTTGAAAAGGCAGGGGGCGAAACTGAAGCTTTCTTT. Translating gives CSVEKAGGETEAFF.

This clonotype has more than one count but fewer than ten. This chain links TRBV6-5 with TRBJ2-7; tentatively, D is TRBD2 (5 bases). CDR1 is MNHEY and CDR2 is SVGAGI in the germline V gene. The V end lost 6 bases, the J end lost 4 bases, and 19 bases lay between the germline ends. The CDR3 is 15 amino acids. The CDR3 nucleotides are TGTGCCAGCAGCACCTTAGCGATTCGTCGGTACGAGCAGTACTTC. Residues: CASSTLAIRRYEQYF.

This chain links TRBV6-5 with TRBJ1-1; TRBD1 agrees at 8 bases. The CDR3 is 16 amino acids. J lost 4 bases, V lost 0 bases, and 7 bases had no gene match. The germline V gene encodes CDR1 MNHEY and CDR2 SVGAGI. In DNA form, the CDR3 reads TGTGCCAGCAGTTACTCGGGACAGGTCGGGAGCACTGAAGCTTTCTTT. It translates to CASSYSGQVGSTEAFF.

The chain couples TRBV15 to TRBJ2-7; 11 bases agree with TRBD1. Germline trimming cut 2 bases from V and 4 bases from J; bases unmatched to any gene: 7. The germline gives CDR1 LNHNV, CDR2 YYDKDF (reference sequence). The CDR3 totals 16 residues. The CDR3 region is CATSRSPGTGGYEQYF. CDR3 DNA: TGTGCCACCAGCAGATCCCCTGGGACAGGGGGGTACGAGCAGTACTTC.

V and J are TRBV18 and TRBJ2-1, with D possibly being TRBD2 (6 bases). The length of the CDR3 is 15 residues. Germline V gene lookup returns CDR1 KGHSH and CDR2 LQKENI. Trimming pared 3 bases from V and 6 bases from J, leaving 15 bases between. CDR3 region: CASSPGVEGGNEQFF. The CDR3, as DNA: TGTGCCAGCTCACCGGGGGTGGAGGGAGGCAATGAGCAGTTCTTC.